Listed here is a single T cell receptor beta chain. This clonotype was seen a few times. What this receptor recognizes is not known. One base away there is no much larger clone; base qualities are not given. As encoded in the germline V gene (reference sequence), CDR1 is SEHNR while CDR2 is FQNEAQ. V sheds 5 bases and J sheds 1 base, leaving 11 bases between their ends. Taken from cysteine to phenylalanine, the CDR3 has 14 residues. Only CDR3 DNA is held: 42 bases, read in frame from base 1. Library preparation was by PCR. TCRdb lists the instrument as Illumina HiSeq 2500. To reduce PCR and sequencing biases, unique molecular identifiers were built into the TCR beta cDNA libraries. Some 500,000 cDNA molecules were obtained per 1 to 10 million input T cells, so each molecule approximated one T cell. Patient libraries were prepared and sequenced with the same protocol used for the earlier healthy control dataset. Within a given batch, samples were prepared together, multiplexed and sequenced on the same HiSeq lane. The source study handled its data this way. Raw barcoded reads were processed with MIGEC, discarding single-read molecular identifier groups before consensus assembly and CDR3 extraction. Clonotype tables were post-analysed with VDJtools, and diversity was normalized by down-sampling all datasets to the smallest sample size. To correct batch-related cross-sample contamination, repertoire overlap clustering matched CDR3 amino acid sequences but not nucleotide sequences. TCRdb itself trimmed the public reads at Q25 with fastp, ran MiXCR and retained productive beta chains. Rows with a matching CDR3 protein are joined into one entry that keeps the most common DNA and genes. The V and J calls reflect TCRdb's pipeline rather than the authors' work. The sample profile shows some 260,000 distinct CDR3 sequences; 35% to 40% of them were found once. Jointly, the top ten make up 4% to 6% of the sample.

TCR beta repertoires were profiled from peripheral blood of about a dozen young patients with multiple sclerosis to demonstrate the VDJtools post-analysis software. The multiple sclerosis patients were children and adolescents ranging in age from 6 to 15 years. This record comes from a study of post-analysis software for immune sequencing data (dated by TCRdb to 2013 to 2016). Background for the entire study: Recorded disease courses included relapsing-remitting, secondary progressive and progressive-relapsing multiple sclerosis, with some patients lacking subtype annotation. The patient repertoires were set against 11 previously published healthy control repertoires from donors whose ages ranged from about 6 to 25 years. A subset of samples was prepared in parallel using single-end sample barcoding, then pooled and co-amplified after Illumina adapter ligation.

The investigation overall reported the following: When samples were clustered directly using the F measure, samples prepared in the same batch co-clustered strongly, which prompted a batch-effect correction. The control group was slightly older than the multiple sclerosis patient group. Significantly lower normalized Chao1 diversity was found in multiple sclerosis patients than in controls, suggesting substantial peripheral T-cell clonal expansion. Patients showed significantly higher frequencies than controls for about five TRBV segments, among them TRBV5-6, TRBV5-1 and TRBV20-1.

Source material: blood. The source of this sequence is a girl aged 10 to 17 with multiple sclerosis. This chain is built from TRBV7-9 and TRBJ1-1; the D gene lacks a confident call. Here the CDR3 is given as CASSPPWGNTEAFF. The nucleotide sequence is TGTGCCAGCAGCCCCCCTTGGGGGAACACTGAAGCTTTCTTT.